The rows below give T cell receptor beta chains drawn from one sample of a study of blood T cell repertoires in COVID-19. Method: immunoSEQ multiplex PCR; TCRdb's copy keeps in-frame clones and lacks some. The sample carries approximately 140,000 clones, around 90% recorded once. Sequencing was performed on peripheral blood. All receptors derive from a woman aged 55-75 years with active or convalescent COVID-19. Both conserved end residues are part of each CDR3. A D gene is named only where the DNA matches it firmly. The size entry is marked missing in some rows and otherwise reads once, few, many or a size class.

>TRBJ1-6|few|NA|TRBV11-2
TGTGCCAGCAGCTTAGCTATCAATTCACCCCTCCACTTT
CASSLAINSPLHF
>TRBJ2-7|few|NA|TRBV7-2
TGTGCCAGCAGCTCGGGGGTGGGCTACGAGCAGTACTTC
CASSSGVGYEQYF
>TRBJ2-3|NA|NA|TRBV7-2
TGTGCCAGCAGCTTAGTTCAGGGGTTCCCTACACCAAATACGCAGTATTTT
CASSLVQGFPTPNTQYF
>TRBJ1-1|NA|NA|TRBV10-3
TGTGCCATTCTCGACCCTGCCGGGAGGACTGAAGCTTTCTTT
CAILDPAGRTEAFF
>TRBJ2-5|NA|NA|TRBV5-1
TGCGCCAGCAGCTTAAACAGGGACGCAGGGACCCAGTACTTC
CASSLNRDAGTQYF
>TRBJ1-5|once|NA|TRBV7-4
TGTGCCAGCAGCTTAAGGGGGGGTGGAGATCAGCCCCAGCATTTT
CASSLRGGGDQPQHF
>TRBJ1-1|NA|TRBD1|TRBV30
TGTGCCTGGAGTTTTAGACAGGGCACTGAAGCTTTCTTT
CAWSFRQGTEAFF
>TRBJ2-3|NA|NA|TRBV9
TGTGCCAGCAGCGTAGGGCCGGGGGATAGCACAGATACGCAGTATTTT
CASSVGPGDSTDTQYF
>TRBJ2-5|NA|NA|TRBV4-1
TGCGCCAGCAGCCATCAGGGACAAGAGACCCAGTACTTC
CASSHQGQETQYF
>TRBJ1-2|NA|TRBD1|TRBV2
TGTGCCAGCAACCAGGACAGGGGAGCGGCCGGCTACACCTTC
CASNQDRGAAGYTF
>TRBJ2-3|NA|TRBD1|TRBV7-2
TGTGCCAGCAGCCCAGGGACAGGGGGGCCAGATACGCAGTATTTT
CASSPGTGGPDTQYF
>TRBJ1-2|NA|TRBD1|TRBV6-1
TGTGCCAGCAGTGACCGACGGACAGGGGGGCCCTATGGCTACACCTTC
CASSDRRTGGPYGYTF
>TRBJ1-4|NA|NA|TRBV5-1
TGCGCCAGCAGCTTGGAGGGCCAGGGGTATTCCACTAATGAAAAACTGTTTTTT
CASSLEGQGYSTNEKLFF
>TRBJ1-5|NA|NA|TRBV10-2
TGCGCCAGCAGTATCGTAGGGGATCAGCCCCAGCATTTT
CASSIVGDQPQHF
>TRBJ1-5|NA|TRBD1|TRBV12-3/TRBV12-4
TGTGCCAGCAGTAAGGGGGCAGGTCAGCCCCAGCATTTT
CASSKGAGQPQHF
>TRBJ1-2|NA|TRBD1|TRBV7-8
TGTGCCAGCAGCCCGTGGCGGCAGAGGACAGGCCTGGGGACCTTC
CASSPWRQRTGLGTF